This is a list of T cell receptor beta chains from one sample in a study of blood T cell repertoires in COVID-19. Clones were sequenced by immunoSEQ multiplex PCR, and TCRdb holds only the in-frame ones, with some missing. The sample has about 190,000 clones, more than 60% seen once. Sequencing was carried out using peripheral blood. The receptors stem from a woman in her forties or fifties with acute or convalescent COVID-19. CDR3s include the opening cysteine and the closing phenylalanine or tryptophan. A D gene is named only where the DNA matches it firmly. Part of the rows lack a size; the others show once, few, many or a class for expanded clones.

TRBJ1-2,few,TRBV12-3/TRBV12-4,13,-,CASSTGLFYGYTF,TGTGCCAGCAGTACAGGGTTATTTTATGGCTACACCTTC
TRBJ2-2,-,TRBV19,15,-,CASSIDLLLSGELFF,TGTGCCAGTAGTATAGATCTATTATTATCCGGGGAGCTGTTTTTT
TRBJ1-5,-,TRBV27,14,-,CASSPGPVNQPQHF,TGTGCCAGCAGTCCAGGCCCCGTAAATCAGCCCCAGCATTTT
TRBJ1-5,many,TRBV7-2,15,-,CASSLGKETGQPQHF,TGTGCCAGCAGCTTAGGCAAGGAGACGGGGCAGCCCCAGCATTTT
TRBJ2-7,-,TRBV7-9,13,-,CASSLELRYEQYF,TGTGCCAGCAGCTTAGAGCTGCGCTACGAGCAGTACTTC
TRBJ2-1,-,TRBV7-8,16,TRBD2,CASSLYWGLAYNEQFF,TGTGCCAGCAGCTTATACTGGGGACTAGCATACAATGAGCAGTTCTTC
TRBJ2-2,-,TRBV9,15,-,CASSVAGINTGELFF,TGTGCCAGCAGCGTAGCGGGAATTAACACCGGGGAGCTGTTTTTT
TRBJ1-5,-,TRBV2,15,-,CASSDWDMGPQPQHF,TGTGCCAGCAGTGATTGGGATATGGGGCCTCAGCCCCAGCATTTT
TRBJ2-6,-,TRBV14,15,-,CASSRLSSGANVLTF,TGTGCCAGCAGCCGACTAAGCTCTGGGGCCAACGTCCTGACTTTC
TRBJ2-7,-,TRBV11-2,13,-,CASSFTGSYEQYF,TGTGCCAGCAGCTTCACCGGCTCCTACGAGCAGTACTTC
TRBJ2-7,-,TRBV14,15,-,CASSHLRAGAYEQYF,TGTGCCAGCAGCCACCTCAGGGCAGGGGCTTACGAGCAGTACTTC
TRBJ1-6,once,TRBV10-2,14,-,CASSASGAHSPLHF,TGCGCCAGCAGTGCTTCTGGGGCGCACTCACCCCTCCACTTT
TRBJ2-1,-,TRBV28,16,-,CASSLTSDSSYNEQFF,TGTGCCAGCAGTTTAACTAGTGATAGCTCCTACAATGAGCAGTTCTTC
TRBJ2-1,-,TRBV29-1,12,TRBD2,CSAYDRGREQFF,TGCAGCGCCTACGATCGCGGGAGGGAGCAGTTCTTC
TRBJ2-1,-,TRBV27,15,TRBD2,CASSLGGSSYNEQFF,TGTGCCAGCAGTTTGGGCGGGAGTTCCTACAATGAGCAGTTCTTC
TRBJ1-2,-,TRBV7-2,16,TRBD1,CASSPRAGGLNYGYTF,TGTGCCAGCAGCCCCCGCGCAGGGGGCCTTAACTATGGCTACACCTTC
TRBJ1-1,-,TRBV12-5,18,TRBD1,CASGLVVVAGGENTEAFF,TGTGCTAGTGGTTTGGTGGTGGTGGCAGGGGGAGAGAACACTGAAGCTTTCTTT
TRBJ1-1,-,TRBV13,16,TRBD1,CASSSGDRGAFTEAFF,TGTGCCAGCAGCTCCGGGGACAGGGGTGCTTTCACTGAAGCTTTCTTT
TRBJ1-2,-,TRBV5-4,14,-,CASSLWTADYGYTF,TGTGCCAGCAGCCTCTGGACTGCTGACTATGGCTACACCTTC
TRBJ1-1,-,TRBV5-5,15,TRBD1,CASTRGEVMNTEAFF,TGTGCCAGCACCAGGGGGGAGGTCATGAACACTGAAGCTTTCTTT
TRBJ1-1,-,TRBV27,16,-,CASSLSYARVGTEAFF,TGTGCCAGCAGTTTATCTTATGCCAGGGTGGGCACTGAAGCTTTCTTT
TRBJ2-1,-,TRBV5-1,18,TRBD2,CASSPDEMAGGFTWEQFF,TGCGCCAGCAGCCCGGACGAAATGGCGGGAGGCTTCACGTGGGAGCAGTTCTTC
TRBJ1-1,-,TRBV7-8,13,TRBD1,CASARDRNTEAFF,TGTGCCAGCGCTCGGGACAGGAACACTGAAGCTTTCTTT
TRBJ2-3,-,TRBV6-5,15,TRBD1,CASSYSGDRGDTQYF,TGTGCCAGCAGTTACTCCGGGGACAGGGGAGATACGCAGTATTTT
TRBJ1-2,few,TRBV20-1,13,-,CSASGGRYYGYTF,TGCAGTGCAAGTGGGGGCCGCTACTATGGCTACACCTTC
TRBJ2-6,-,TRBV6-2/TRBV6-3,17,TRBD1,CASSSPGQGSGANVLTF,TGTGCCAGCAGTTCGCCAGGACAGGGGTCAGGGGCCAACGTCCTGACTTTC
TRBJ2-5,few,TRBV15,20,TRBD2,CATSRGEGLAGGRPRETQYF,TGTGCCACCAGCAGAGGCGAGGGGCTAGCGGGAGGGCGACCAAGGGAGACCCAGTACTTC
TRBJ2-3,few,TRBV19,14,TRBD1,CASRLQGSDDTQYF,TGTGCCAGTAGGCTACAGGGGAGTGACGATACGCAGTATTTT
TRBJ1-5,-,TRBV6-1,16,-,CASSAQGGRVNQPQHF,TGTGCCAGCAGTGCACAGGGAGGGCGCGTCAATCAGCCCCAGCATTTT
TRBJ1-5,few,TRBV30,13,-,CAWSSGGLQPQHF,TGTGCCTGGAGTTCGGGGGGATTACAGCCCCAGCATTTT
TRBJ2-7,-,TRBV28,12,-,CASSSQAHEQYF,TGTGCCAGCAGTTCCCAAGCCCACGAGCAGTACTTC